The present TCR beta chain was sequenced within a study of T-cell reconstitution after alpha-beta-depleted transplantation in children. Findings of the study overall: Surviving recipient T cells and thymic progenitors underlay high day-60 TCRbeta diversity in some patients. The study reportedly traced alpha-beta T cells about two months after transplant to several hundred expanded graft clones.

The TCRbeta library incorporated unique molecular identifiers. TCRdb re-called the PCR reads through MiXCR, storing one row per CDR3 protein. Here the sample spans around 450,000 distinct CDR3 sequences, 15% to 20% being singletons. The length of the CDR3 is 18 residues. Trimming removed 2 bases from V and 1 base from J; junction bases left unmatched: 12. Germline lookup yields CDR1 SGHRS and CDR2 YFSETQ. With regard to this clonotype: Antigen: not known.

V gene TRBV5-1 combines with J gene TRBJ1-1; the match to TRBD1 covers 9 bases. The origin of this receptor is a boy in the first two years of life who had a stem cell transplant for Wiskott-Aldrich syndrome, so the T cells may come from the graft donor. The source material was PBMCs, mostly from graft donor cells, sampled 360 days after TCRalphabeta/CD19-depleted stem cell transplant. Here the CDR3 DNA reads TGCGCCAGCAGCTTACCATACAAGACGGACAGGGGGAACACTGAAGCTTTCTTT. Translating gives CASSLPYKTDRGNTEAFF.